This T cell receptor (beta chain) was recovered during a study of control samples from healthy donors and cancer patients. Generated by immunoSEQ multiplex PCR, the TCRdb table keeps only in-frame clones and is missing some. The sample yields about 180,000 clones, 90% seen once. Per the germline V gene, CDR1 is SEHNR and CDR2 is FQNEAQ (reference sequence). This CDR3 has 15 amino acids. J gave up 5 bases and V 1 base, and 5 bases lay outside the gene matches. Only one count was recorded for this clone. The sequence came from a woman aged 45-65 years in good health. Sequencing was done on a sample of blood. The chain carries TRBV7-9 and TRBJ2-1, with 7 bases aligning to TRBD2. The CDR3 here is CASSLGTRSDNEQFF. In DNA, the CDR3 is TGTGCCAGCAGCTTAGGGACTAGGAGTGACAATGAGCAGTTCTTC.